This T cell receptor (beta chain) originates from a study of graft-versus-host responses after intestinal transplantation. Study-wide background: Recipients were all induced with anti-thymocyte globulin, then given tacrolimus and steroids for around three years. Study-wide points: Clonal ratios of graft-versus-host to host-versus-graft in allografts were high for patients exhibiting graft-donor T cell macrochimerism. The authors found GvH clones in recipient marrow, some appearing first in ileum or blood.

In germline, CDR1 is SGDLS, CDR2 YYNGEE. V was shortened by 0 bases and J by 3 bases, with 7 bases between the two germline ends. CDR3 length: 15 residues. The repertoire was sequenced with immunoSEQ multiplex PCR; TCRdb's copy has only in-frame clones and lacks some. The sample has roughly 27,000 clones, about 80% seen once. This clone showed up just a few times. Antigen unknown. Processed graft tissue released its intraepithelial and lamina propria lymphocytes. The sample here was ileum tissue, taken 98 days after intestinal transplantation. V gene TRBV9 combines with J gene TRBJ1-6; D is ambiguous. The origin of this receptor is a human patient who received an intestinal transplant, so some T cells may come from the graft donor. The chain's CDR3 is CASSVAGFYNSPLHF. The CDR3 coding sequence is TGTGCCAGCAGCGTAGCCGGGTTCTATAATTCACCCCTCCACTTT. The full variable domain, rest sourced from reference TRBV9 and TRBJ1-6, is DSGVTQTPKHLITATGQRVTLRCSPRSGDLSVYWYQQSLDQGLQFLIQYYNGEERAKGNILERFSAQQFPDLHSELNLSSLELGDSALYFCASSVAGFYNSPLHFGNGTRLTVT.